This is a list of T cell receptor beta chains from one sample in a study of identical twins. Each CDR3 protein gets one entry after TCRdb re-called the 5' RACE reads with MiXCR. The sample consists of around 240,000 distinct CDR3 sequences, about 10% of them appearing once. The sequenced sample consisted of memory T cells sorted from blood. These TCRs come from a man in his fifties or sixties in good health. CDR3s include the opening cysteine and the closing phenylalanine or tryptophan.

j_gene,v_gene,CDR3aa
TRBJ2-4,TRBV18,CASSRGQGLAKNIQYF
TRBJ1-6,TRBV20-1,CSAKHSGSYNSPLHF
TRBJ2-3,TRBV11-2,CASSPGTAFTDTQYF
TRBJ1-1,TRBV7-9,CASSPGGGWNTEAFF
TRBJ2-5,TRBV7-2,CASSPGAGETQYF
TRBJ1-6,TRBV7-8,CASSLGTGYNSPLHF
TRBJ2-2,TRBV12-3/TRBV12-4,CASSFATGLYTGELFF
TRBJ1-5,TRBV12-3/TRBV12-4,CASSLSTRQPQHF
TRBJ2-3,TRBV7-2,CASSPGLSTDTQYF
TRBJ2-7,TRBV29-1,CSVGTSGAREQYF
TRBJ2-1,TRBV6-5,CASSYDGGSGANEQFF
TRBJ2-7,TRBV6-2/TRBV6-3,CASSYSGRGDSYEQYF
TRBJ2-1,TRBV9,CASSVAPGQGSYNEQFF
TRBJ2-5,TRBV20-1,CSARDGGAPQETQYF
TRBJ1-1,TRBV11-2,CASRIGWNTEAFF
TRBJ1-1,TRBV11-2,CASSLDRRGPGTEAFF
TRBJ2-6,TRBV11-2,CASSPAKQGGMVANVLTF
TRBJ2-3,TRBV4-3,CASSRERADTQYF
TRBJ2-5,TRBV3-1,CASSQASGGLRTQYF
TRBJ2-2,TRBV7-9,CASSSVWAGELFF
TRBJ2-1,TRBV15,CATSREGHDEQFF
TRBJ1-5,TRBV16,CASSQSPDGNQPQHF
TRBJ1-2,TRBV19,CASSIGLSYGYTF
TRBJ1-3,TRBV27,CASSAGRGGRNTIYF
TRBJ2-7,TRBV30,CAWSQGLGESYEQYF
TRBJ2-5,TRBV14,CASSPSDRVILGETQYF
TRBJ2-1,TRBV20-1,CSARSGSSSYNEQFF
TRBJ2-1,TRBV7-2,CASSLTGGHNEQFF
TRBJ2-3,TRBV9,CASSVDGGRADTQYF
TRBJ2-1,TRBV4-3,CASSQETAYYNEQFF
TRBJ1-2,TRBV12-3/TRBV12-4,CASSPTGQGYGYTF
TRBJ1-2,TRBV20-1,CSASTGWAAGYTF
TRBJ2-4,TRBV28,CASSTGPVSHIQYF
TRBJ1-1,TRBV18,CASSPLGAQTEAFF
TRBJ1-1,TRBV20-1,CSASPPGFTEAFF
TRBJ2-1,TRBV6-2/TRBV6-3,CASSDHPGGVGYNEQFF
TRBJ2-7,TRBV21-1,CASSPHVQAYEQYF
TRBJ2-1,TRBV7-2,CASSLAYSGGYNEQFF
TRBJ2-7,TRBV2,CASRQTYEQYF
TRBJ2-4,TRBV5-1,CASSLESGNIQYF
TRBJ2-3,TRBV4-2,CASSTEGAGGGTDTQYF
TRBJ2-1,TRBV25-1,CASSALYRGHNYEQFF
TRBJ2-5,TRBV4-1,CASSPPGTNSETQYF
TRBJ1-5,TRBV27,CASSSTGVRSNQPQHF
TRBJ2-3,TRBV15,CATAGGRATDTQYF
TRBJ2-7,TRBV7-9,CASSPEEGHPYEQYF
TRBJ2-7,TRBV5-6,CASSYGTSDEQYF
TRBJ2-1,TRBV25-1,CASSEPGTGGYEQFF
TRBJ2-2,TRBV7-7,CASSPQWTGELFF
TRBJ2-5,TRBV6-5,CASSYWAGRQETQYF
TRBJ2-2,TRBV20-1,CSARDLRGTGELFF